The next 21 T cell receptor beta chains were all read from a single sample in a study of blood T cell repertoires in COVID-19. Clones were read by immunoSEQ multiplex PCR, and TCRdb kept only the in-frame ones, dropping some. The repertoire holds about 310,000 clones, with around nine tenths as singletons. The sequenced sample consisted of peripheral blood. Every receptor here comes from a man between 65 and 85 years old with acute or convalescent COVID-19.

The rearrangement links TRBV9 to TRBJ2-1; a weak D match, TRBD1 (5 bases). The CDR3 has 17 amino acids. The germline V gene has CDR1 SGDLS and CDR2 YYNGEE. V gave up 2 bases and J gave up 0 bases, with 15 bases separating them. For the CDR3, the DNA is TGTGCCAGCAGCGTTGAGAAGGGGATCCCCTCCTACAATGAGCAGTTCTTC. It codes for CASSVEKGIPSYNEQFF.

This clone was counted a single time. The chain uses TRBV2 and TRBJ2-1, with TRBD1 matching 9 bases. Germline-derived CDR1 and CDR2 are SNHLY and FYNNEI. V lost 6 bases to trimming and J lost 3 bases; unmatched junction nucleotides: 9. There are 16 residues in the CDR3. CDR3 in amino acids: CASSGYRGLSYNEQFF. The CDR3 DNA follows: TGTGCCAGCAGCGGCTACAGGGGGCTTAGCTACAATGAGCAGTTCTTC.

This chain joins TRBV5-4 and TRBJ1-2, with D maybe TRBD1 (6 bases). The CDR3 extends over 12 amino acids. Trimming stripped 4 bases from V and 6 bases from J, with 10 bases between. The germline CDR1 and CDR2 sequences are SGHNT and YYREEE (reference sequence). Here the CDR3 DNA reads TGTGCCAGCAGCAGTGCAGGGGATGGCTACACCTTC. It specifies CASSSAGDGYTF.

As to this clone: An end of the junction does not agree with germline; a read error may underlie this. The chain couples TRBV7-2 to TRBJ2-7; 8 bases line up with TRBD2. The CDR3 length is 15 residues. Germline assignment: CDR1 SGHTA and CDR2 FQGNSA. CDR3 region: CASSLDRIAGHSPSF. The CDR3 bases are TGTGCCAGCAGCTTAGATCGTATAGCGGGGCATTCTCCTTCCTTC.

The CDR3 DNA reads TGTGCCAGCAGTCCAGACAGGCCGTCCCAGCCCCAGCATTTT. As protein: CASSPDRPSQPQHF. The V call is TRBV27, the J call TRBJ1-5; perhaps TRBD1 as D (6 bases). The V gene's germline CDR1 is MNHEY and CDR2 SMNVEV (reference sequence). Deletions cut 5 bases from V and 7 bases from J, with 15 bases between. This CDR3 is built from 14 residues.

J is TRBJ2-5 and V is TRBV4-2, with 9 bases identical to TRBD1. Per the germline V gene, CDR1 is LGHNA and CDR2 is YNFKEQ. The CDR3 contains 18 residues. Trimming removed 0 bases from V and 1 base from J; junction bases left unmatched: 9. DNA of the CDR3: TGTGCCAGCAGCCAAGAGCACCAGACAGGGGGTATCCAAGAGACCCAGTACTTC. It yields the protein CASSQEHQTGGIQETQYF.

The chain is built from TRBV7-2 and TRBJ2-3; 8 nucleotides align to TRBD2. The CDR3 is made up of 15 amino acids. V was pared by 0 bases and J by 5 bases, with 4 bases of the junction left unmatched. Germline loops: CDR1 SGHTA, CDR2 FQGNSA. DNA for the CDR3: TGTGCCAGCAGCTTAGCTAGCGGGGCGGGAGATACGCAGTATTTT. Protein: CASSLASGAGDTQYF. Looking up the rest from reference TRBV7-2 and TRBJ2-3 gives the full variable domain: GAGVSQSPSNKVTEKGKDVELRCDPISGHTALYWYRQSLGQGLEFLIYFQGNSAPDKSGLPSDRFSAERTGGSVSTLTIQRTQQEDSAVYLCASSLASGAGDTQYFGPGTRLTVL.

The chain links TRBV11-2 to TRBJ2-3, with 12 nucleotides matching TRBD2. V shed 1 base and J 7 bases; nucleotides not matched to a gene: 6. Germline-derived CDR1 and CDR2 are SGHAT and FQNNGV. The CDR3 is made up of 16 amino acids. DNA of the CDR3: TGTGCCAGCAGCTTAGGACTAGCGGGAGTAATGTATACGCAGTATTTT. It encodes CASSLGLAGVMYTQYF.

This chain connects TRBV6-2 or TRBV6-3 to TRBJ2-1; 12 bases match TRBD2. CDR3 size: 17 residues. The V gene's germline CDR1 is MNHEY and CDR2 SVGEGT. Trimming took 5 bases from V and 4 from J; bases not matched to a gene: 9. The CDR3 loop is CASSKFKTSGGYNEQFF. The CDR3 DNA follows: TGTGCCAGCAGTAAGTTCAAGACTAGCGGGGGTTACAATGAGCAGTTCTTC.

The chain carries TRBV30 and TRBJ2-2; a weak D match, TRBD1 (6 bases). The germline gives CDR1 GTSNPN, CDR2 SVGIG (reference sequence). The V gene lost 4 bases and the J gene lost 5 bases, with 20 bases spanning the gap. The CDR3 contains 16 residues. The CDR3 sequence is CAWIIQGGVRTGELFF. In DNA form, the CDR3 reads TGTGCCTGGATTATACAGGGTGGTGTGAGAACCGGGGAGCTGTTTTTT.

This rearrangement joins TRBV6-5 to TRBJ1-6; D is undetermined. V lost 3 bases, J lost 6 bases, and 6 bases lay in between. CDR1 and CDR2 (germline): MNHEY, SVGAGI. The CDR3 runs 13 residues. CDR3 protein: CASSYAANSPLHF. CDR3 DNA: TGTGCCAGCAGTTATGCGGCTAATTCACCCCTCCACTTT.

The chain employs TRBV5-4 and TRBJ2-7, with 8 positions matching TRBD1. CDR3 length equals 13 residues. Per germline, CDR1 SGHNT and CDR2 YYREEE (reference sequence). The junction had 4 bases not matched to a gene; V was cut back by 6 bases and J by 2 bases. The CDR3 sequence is CASTRTGTYEQYF. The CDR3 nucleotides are TGTGCCAGCACGAGGACAGGGACCTACGAGCAGTACTTC.

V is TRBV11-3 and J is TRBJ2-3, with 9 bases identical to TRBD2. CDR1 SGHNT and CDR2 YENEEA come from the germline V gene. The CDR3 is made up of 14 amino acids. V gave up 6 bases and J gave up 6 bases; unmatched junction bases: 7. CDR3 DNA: TGTGCCAGCAGTATTAGCGGGGGTCAGGATACGCAGTATTTT. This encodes CASSISGGQDTQYF.

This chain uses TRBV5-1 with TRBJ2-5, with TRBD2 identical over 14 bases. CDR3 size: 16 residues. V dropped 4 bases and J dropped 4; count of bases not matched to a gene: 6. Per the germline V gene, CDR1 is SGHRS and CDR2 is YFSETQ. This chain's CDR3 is CASSIQGLAGVETQYF. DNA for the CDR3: TGCGCCAGCAGCATTCAGGGACTAGCGGGAGTAGAGACCCAGTACTTC.

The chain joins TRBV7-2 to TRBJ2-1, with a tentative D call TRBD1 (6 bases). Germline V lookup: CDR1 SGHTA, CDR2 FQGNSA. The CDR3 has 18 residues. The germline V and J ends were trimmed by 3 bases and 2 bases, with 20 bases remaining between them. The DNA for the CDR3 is TGTGCCAGCAGCTTTCAAGGGCCAGGACAGTTCGCCTACAATGAGCAGTTCTTC. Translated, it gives CASSFQGPGQFAYNEQFF.

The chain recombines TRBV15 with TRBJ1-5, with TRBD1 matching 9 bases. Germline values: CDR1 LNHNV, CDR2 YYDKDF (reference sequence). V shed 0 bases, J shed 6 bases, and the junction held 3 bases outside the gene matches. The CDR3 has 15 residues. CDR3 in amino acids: CATSRDGQGSQPQHF. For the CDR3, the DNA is TGTGCCACCAGCAGAGATGGACAGGGGTCTCAGCCCCAGCATTTT.

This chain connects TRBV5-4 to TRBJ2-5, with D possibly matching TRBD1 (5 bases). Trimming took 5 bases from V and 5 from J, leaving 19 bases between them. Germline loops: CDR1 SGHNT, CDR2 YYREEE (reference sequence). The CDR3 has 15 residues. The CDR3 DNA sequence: TGTGCCAGCAGGGACATGGGGTTAGCCGATGAGACCCAGTACTTC. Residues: CASRDMGLADETQYF.

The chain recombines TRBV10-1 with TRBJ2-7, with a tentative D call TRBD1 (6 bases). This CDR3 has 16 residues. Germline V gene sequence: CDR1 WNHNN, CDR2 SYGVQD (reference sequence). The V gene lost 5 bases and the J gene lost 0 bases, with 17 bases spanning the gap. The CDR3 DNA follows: TGCGCCAGCAGTCCAGGACAGTCCTTGGGCTCCTACGAGCAGTACTTC. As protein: CASSPGQSLGSYEQYF.

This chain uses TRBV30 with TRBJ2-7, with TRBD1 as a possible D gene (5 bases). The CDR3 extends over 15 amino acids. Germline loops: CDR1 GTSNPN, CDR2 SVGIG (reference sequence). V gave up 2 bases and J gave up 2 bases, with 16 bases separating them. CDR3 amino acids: CAWSIPGIPPYEQYF. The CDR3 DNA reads TGTGCCTGGAGTATACCAGGGATCCCCCCCTACGAGCAGTACTTC.

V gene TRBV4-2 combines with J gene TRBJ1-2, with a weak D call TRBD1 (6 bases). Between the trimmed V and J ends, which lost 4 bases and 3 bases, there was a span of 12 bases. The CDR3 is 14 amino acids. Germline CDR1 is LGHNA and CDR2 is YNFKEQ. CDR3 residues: CASSPGQDYYGYTF. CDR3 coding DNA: TGTGCCAGCAGCCCGGGACAAGATTACTATGGCTACACCTTC.

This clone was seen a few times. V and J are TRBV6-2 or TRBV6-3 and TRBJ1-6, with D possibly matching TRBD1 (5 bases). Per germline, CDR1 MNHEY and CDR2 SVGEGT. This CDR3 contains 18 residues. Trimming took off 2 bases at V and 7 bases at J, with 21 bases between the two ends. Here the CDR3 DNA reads TGTGCCAGCAGTTACGAGATGTGGCGTCGCGGGGGAAATTCACCCCTCCACTTT. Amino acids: CASSYEMWRRGGNSPLHF.